This TCR beta chain originates from a study of blood T cell repertoires in COVID-19. About the study: Sample material is recorded as cDNA or gDNA derived from T cells, B-cell-depleted T cells, or PBMCs.

Researchers sorted participants into cohorts using their self-reported clinical history. The study counted Cohort 3 donors as recovered given two negative PCRs, clearance, or symptom resolution. The assay was immunoSEQ multiplex PCR, and TCRdb's table has in-frame clones only and misses some. The sample has over 200,000 clones, about four fifths seen once. Sequenced material: PBMCs or T cells enriched from blood (not recorded which). This receptor was identified in a man between 60 and 75 years old who had recovered from COVID-19.

CDR3 amino acids: CASSVGPRDYEQYF. The CDR3 bases are TGTGCCAGCAGCGTCGGACCCCGGGACTACGAGCAGTACTTC. The rearrangement joins TRBV9 to TRBJ2-7; a possible D gene is TRBD2 (5 bases). This CDR3 comprises 14 residues. The germline gives CDR1 SGDLS, CDR2 YYNGEE. V was clipped by 2 bases and J by 3 bases, with 12 bases between them. The entire variable domain, with the rest obtained from reference TRBV9 and TRBJ2-7, is as follows: DSGVTQTPKHLITATGQRVTLRCSPRSGDLSVYWYQQSLDQGLQFLIQYYNGEERAKGNILERFSAQQFPDLHSELNLSSLELGDSALYFCASSVGPRDYEQYFGPGTRLTVT.